This entry lists 22 T cell receptor beta chains sequenced from one sample in a study of T cell repertoires in cytomegalovirus infection. These receptors' targets are unknown. TCRdb re-analysed the reads in MiXCR, keeping a single row per CDR3 protein. The sample yields fewer than 70,000 distinct CDR3 sequences, more than 25% seen once. The specimen comprised CD8+ T cells from cultured PBMCs, sampled from culture after CMV antigen stimulation. The origin of the receptors is a human donor in good health (CMV status not recorded). Some clones in this sample may be carry-over from other donors' samples.

The chain has TRBV7-9 and TRBJ2-2, with TRBD1 matching 9 bases. The V and J ends lost 5 bases and 7 bases, in that order; junction bases with no gene match: 8. Germline CDR1 and CDR2: SEHNR and FQNEAQ (reference sequence). The CDR3 spans 15 residues. Here the CDR3 reads CASSPGDREYGELFF. The DNA for the CDR3 is TGTGCCAGCAGCCCAGGGGACAGGGAGTACGGGGAGCTGTTTTTT.

The rearrangement joins TRBV9 to TRBJ2-2, with 8 bases lining up with TRBD2. The germline CDR1 and CDR2 sequences are SGDLS and YYNGEE. The CDR3 consists of 16 residues. After removal of 4 bases from V and 3 bases from J, the junction contained 8 bases not matched to a gene. The CDR3 DNA is TGTGCCAGCAGCCCCTCTGGAGCGGGAGACACCGGGGAGCTGTTTTTT. Translating it yields CASSPSGAGDTGELFF.

The V and J genes are TRBV6-2 or TRBV6-3 and TRBJ1-2; D is undetermined. The germline V gene encodes CDR1 MNHEY and CDR2 SVGEGT. Trimming took off 0 bases at V and 0 bases at J, with 14 bases between the two ends. This CDR3 has 17 residues. The CDR3 nucleotides are TGTGCCAGCAGTTACTCGCTGGATTCGGCCGCTAACTATGGCTACACCTTC. Protein sequence: CASSYSLDSAANYGYTF.

The rearrangement uses TRBV30 and TRBJ1-1; possibly TRBD1 for D (5 bases). Germline V gene data show CDR1 as GTSNPN and CDR2 as SVGIG (reference sequence). The germline V and J ends were trimmed by 1 base and 1 base, with 7 bases remaining between them. The CDR3 has 13 amino acids. CDR3 nucleotides: TGTGCCTGGAGTGCCGGGGCGAACACTGAAGCTTTCTTT. This gives the protein CAWSAGANTEAFF.

Here the CDR3 DNA reads TGTGCCAGCAGCTTGGAGGGGGCTAGCGGGAGGGGCCCCCAAGAGACCCAGTACTTC. Translation: CASSLEGASGRGPQETQYF. The chain couples TRBV5-4 to TRBJ2-5, with 12 bases lining up with TRBD2. Germline assignment: CDR1 SGHNT and CDR2 YYREEE (reference sequence). The CDR3 has 19 residues. The V segment lost 0 bases and the J segment 1 base; nucleotides outside the gene matches: 10.

The sample holds a few counts of this clonotype. This rearrangement joins TRBV2 to TRBJ2-1; maybe TRBD2 (5 bases). The germline V gene encodes CDR1 SNHLY and CDR2 FYNNEI. The germline V and J ends were trimmed by 1 base and 8 bases, with 6 bases remaining between them. This CDR3 is built from 12 residues. In DNA form, the CDR3 reads TGTGCCAGCAGTGAAGGGGGAGATGAGCAGTTCTTC. Its protein is CASSEGGDEQFF.

The chain recombines TRBV11-2 with TRBJ1-5; a possible D gene is TRBD1 (5 bases). There are 15 residues in the CDR3. V was cut by 1 base and J by 2 bases, with 9 bases left in between. The germline V gene encodes CDR1 SGHAT and CDR2 FQNNGV. The CDR3 spells CASSLAGQGNQPQHF. In DNA form, the CDR3 reads TGTGCCAGCAGCTTAGCAGGGCAGGGCAATCAGCCCCAGCATTTT.

Remarks on this clonotype: A read error may explain this, as a much larger clone is one base away. The rearrangement links TRBV7-2 to TRBJ2-3, with a tentative D call TRBD1 (6 bases). The end of the DNA aligns better with TRBJ1-5, so the J call may be wrong. The CDR3 contains 17 residues. Germline CDR1 is SGHTA and CDR2 is FQGNSA. The CDR3 DNA reads as TGTGCCAGCAGCTTCATCCCCCCCGGGGGCATGGGGGATACGCAGCATTTT. Its protein is CASSFIPPGGMGDTQHF.

The chain combines TRBV7-2 with TRBJ2-7; D perhaps matches TRBD2 (7 bases). CDR1 and CDR2 from the germline V gene are SGHTA and FQGNSA. This CDR3 is 14 amino acids long. Deletions cut 4 bases from V and 7 bases from J, with 17 bases between. In DNA, the CDR3 is TGTGCCAGCAGCTCGTGGGGGGGCCCGTGGGAGCAGTACTTC. Translation: CASSSWGGPWEQYF.

The CDR3 sequence is CASSLTSGTYEQYF. The CDR3 DNA reads as TGTGCCAGTAGTCTGACTAGCGGGACCTACGAGCAGTACTTC. The rearrangement joins TRBV19 to TRBJ2-7, with 11 nucleotides matching TRBD2. The CDR3 contains 14 residues. V shed 5 bases and J 2 bases; nucleotides not matched to a gene: 2. Germline CDR1 and CDR2: LNHDA and SQIVND (reference sequence).

CDR3 protein: CASSFARQGEGYTF. The CDR3 DNA reads as TGTGCCAGCAGTTTCGCCCGACAGGGGGAAGGCTACACCTTC. This rearrangement joins TRBV27 to TRBJ1-2, with 9 bases that match TRBD1. The CDR3 is 14 residues long. After removal of 3 bases from V and 8 bases from J, the junction contained 7 bases not matched to a gene. Germline CDR1 is MNHEY and CDR2 is SMNVEV (reference sequence).

About this clonotype: An end of the junction differs from the germline gene, which may be a read error. The genes are TRBV4-3 and TRBJ2-1; TRBD2 matches at 11 bases. This CDR3 region has 15 residues. Germline values: CDR1 LGHNA, CDR2 YSLEER. The DNA of the CDR3 is TGCACCAGCAGCCCTAGCGGGGGGCCTCTAGGGGAGCAGTTCTTC. Translated: CTSSPSGGPLGEQFF.

This clonotype was detected a few times. V is TRBV27 and J is TRBJ2-7; 9 positions agree with TRBD1. After removal of 5 bases from V and 13 bases from J, the junction contained 18 bases not matched to a gene. CDR3 length equals 15 residues. In germline, CDR1 is MNHEY, CDR2 SMNVEV (reference sequence). The CDR3 sequence: CASSAPGTGSVSFYF. CDR3 DNA: TGTGCCAGCAGTGCTCCCGGGACAGGGAGTGTGTCTTTTTACTTC.

The chain joins TRBV6-6 to TRBJ2-7; TRBD2 matches 9 bases. The V segment lost 2 bases and the J segment 3 bases; nucleotides outside the gene matches: 5. Germline V gene data show CDR1 as MNHNY and CDR2 as SVGAGI (reference sequence). The CDR3 consists of 15 residues. CDR3 DNA: TGTGCCAGCAGTTACGCGGCGGGGGGGTTCTACGAGCAGTACTTC. This encodes CASSYAAGGFYEQYF.

This clonotype was counted once. This clone may be a read error of a much larger clone one base away. The CDR3 sequence: CASSLGTVATGGLFF. CDR3 bases: TGTGCCAGCAGCCTAGGGACGGTTGCCACCGGGGGGCTGTTTTTT. V and J are TRBV7-6 and TRBJ2-2; D possibly corresponds to TRBD2 (6 bases). Germline assignment: CDR1 SGHVS and CDR2 FNYEAQ. The CDR3 loop spans 15 amino acids.

The gene calls are TRBV15 and TRBJ2-5; a weak D match, TRBD1 (6 bases). The CDR3 extends over 13 amino acids. Trimming took off 5 bases at V and 5 bases at J, with 12 bases between the two ends. Germline CDR1 reads LNHNV; CDR2 reads YYDKDF (reference sequence). CDR3 nucleotides: TGTGCCACCAGCTCTGGCAGGGGCGAGACCCAGTACTTC. This gives the protein CATSSGRGETQYF.

The gene calls are TRBV4-3 and TRBJ2-2, with 11 bases fitting TRBD2. Germline assignment: CDR1 LGHNA and CDR2 YSLEER. This CDR3 has 15 amino acids. V lost 7 bases, J lost 12 bases, and 13 bases stayed unmatched. This CDR3 reads CASTTLAGGPSQLFF. In nucleotides, the CDR3 is TGCGCCAGCACCACTCTAGCGGGGGGCCCGAGTCAGCTGTTTTTT.

Many counts were recorded for this clonotype. J is TRBJ2-3 and V is TRBV12-3 or TRBV12-4; TRBD2 matches at 8 bases. The CDR3 contains 15 residues. J gave up 5 bases and V 2 bases, and 6 bases lay outside the gene matches. This chain's CDR3 is CASSLTGGPGDTQYF. In nucleotides, the CDR3 is TGTGCCAGCAGTTTAACGGGAGGGCCGGGAGATACGCAGTATTTT.

Only a few counts were recorded for this clonotype. The chain carries TRBV28 and TRBJ2-5; 12 bases are a match to TRBD2. Looked up from germline, CDR1 is MDHEN and CDR2 is SYDVKM. The CDR3 consists of 17 residues. V was pared by 4 bases and J by 4 bases, with 10 bases of the junction left unmatched. CDR3 DNA sequence: TGTGCCAGCAGTTCCCCGACTAGCGGGGGCCCTCGAGAGACCCAGTACTTC. The encoded protein is CASSSPTSGGPRETQYF.

This clonotype has at least ten counts. The V call is TRBV7-6, the J call TRBJ2-3, with D possibly called TRBD1 or TRBD2 (5 bases each). The CDR3 spans 14 residues. CDR1 is SGHVS, CDR2 FNYEAQ, per germline. V was clipped by 0 bases and J by 1 base, with 5 bases between them. In DNA form, the CDR3 reads TGTGCCAGCAGCTTAGCGGGGGGCACAGATACGCAGTATTTT. Translation gives CASSLAGGTDTQYF.

This clonotype has just a few counts. The chain uses TRBV7-9 and TRBJ2-5; 10 nucleotides align to TRBD2. CDR1 and CDR2 (germline): SEHNR, FQNEAQ (reference sequence). The CDR3 has 16 residues. V lost 1 base to trimming and J lost 3 bases; unmatched junction nucleotides: 5. DNA for the CDR3: TGTGCCAGCAGCTTAGGGACTAGCGGAGACAAAGAGACCCAGTACTTC. Its translation is CASSLGTSGDKETQYF.

The table lists this clonotype with a few counts. CDR3 sequence: CASSESAKSTEAFF. CDR3 bases: TGCGCCAGCAGTGAGTCAGCGAAGAGCACTGAAGCTTTCTTT. The chain combines TRBV10-2 with TRBJ1-1; no firm D call. Germline CDR1 reads WSHSY; CDR2 reads SAAADI. This CDR3 region has 14 residues. Trimming removed 0 bases from V and 4 bases from J, with 9 bases in between.